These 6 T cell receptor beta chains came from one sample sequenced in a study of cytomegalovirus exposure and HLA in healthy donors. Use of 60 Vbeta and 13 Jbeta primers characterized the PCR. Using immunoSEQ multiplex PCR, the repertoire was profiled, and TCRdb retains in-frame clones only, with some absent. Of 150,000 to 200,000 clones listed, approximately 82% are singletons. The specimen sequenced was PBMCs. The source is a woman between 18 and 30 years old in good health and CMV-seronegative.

The CDR3 is CASSQEDRNTEAFF. The CDR3 nucleotides are TGCGCCAGCAGCCAAGAGGACAGGAACACTGAAGCTTTCTTT. The V call is TRBV4-3, the J call TRBJ1-1; TRBD1 might be the D (6 bases). This CDR3 has 14 residues. Germline V gene sequence: CDR1 LGHNA, CDR2 YSLEER. V was clipped by 0 bases and J by 1 base, with 6 bases between them.

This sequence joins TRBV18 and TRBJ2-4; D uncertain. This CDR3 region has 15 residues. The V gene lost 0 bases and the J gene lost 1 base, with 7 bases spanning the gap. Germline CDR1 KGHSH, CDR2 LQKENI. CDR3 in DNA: TGTGCCAGCTCACCACCTACTCCTGCCAAAAACATTCAGTACTTC. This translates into CASSPPTPAKNIQYF.

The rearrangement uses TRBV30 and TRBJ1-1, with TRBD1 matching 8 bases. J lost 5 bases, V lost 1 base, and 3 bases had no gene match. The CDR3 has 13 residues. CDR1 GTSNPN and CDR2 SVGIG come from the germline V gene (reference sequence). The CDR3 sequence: CAWSAQGATEAFF. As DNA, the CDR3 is TGTGCCTGGAGTGCCCAGGGGGCGACTGAAGCTTTCTTT.

CDR3 region: CATSREGQVGWETQYF. The CDR3 DNA follows: TGTGCCACCAGCAGAGAAGGACAGGTCGGATGGGAGACCCAGTACTTC. The chain has TRBV15 and TRBJ2-5; 7 positions agree with TRBD1. The V gene end was trimmed by 0 bases and the J gene end by 5 bases; junction bases not matched to a gene: 9. Germline V gene lookup returns CDR1 LNHNV and CDR2 YYDKDF (reference sequence). CDR3 length: 16 residues.

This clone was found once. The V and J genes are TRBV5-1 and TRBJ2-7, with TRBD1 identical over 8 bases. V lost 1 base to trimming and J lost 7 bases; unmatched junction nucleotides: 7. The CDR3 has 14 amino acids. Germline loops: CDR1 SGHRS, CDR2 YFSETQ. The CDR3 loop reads CASSLRQGAREQYF. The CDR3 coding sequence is TGCGCCAGCAGCTTGCGGCAGGGGGCAAGAGAGCAGTACTTC.

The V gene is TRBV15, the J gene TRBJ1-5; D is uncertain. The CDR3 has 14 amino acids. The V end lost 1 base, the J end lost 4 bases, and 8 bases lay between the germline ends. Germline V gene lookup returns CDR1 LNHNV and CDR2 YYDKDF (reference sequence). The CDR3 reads CATSRAQFNQPQHF. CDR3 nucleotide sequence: TGTGCCACCAGCAGAGCCCAATTTAATCAGCCCCAGCATTTT.